These 17 T cell receptor beta chains share one sample of origin, sequenced in a study of shared clonotypes between healthy human individuals. TCRdb's table, derived via immunoSEQ multiplex PCR, lists solely in-frame clones and lacks some. The table includes 700,000 or so clones, about two thirds detected once. The sequencing input was memory CD4+ T cells sorted from blood. Subset in this sample: CD45RA-negative fraction. Receptors originate from a woman younger than 45 in good health.

This rearrangement joins TRBV25-1 to TRBJ1-1; tentative D call: TRBD1 (6 bases). V was pared by 8 bases and J by 0 bases, with 10 bases between. Germline assignment: CDR1 MGHDK and CDR2 SYGVNS. CDR3 size: 13 residues. Written as DNA, the CDR3 is TGTGCCAGCCAGGGGCAAATGAACACTGAAGCTTTCTTT. Residues: CASQGQMNTEAFF. Looking up the rest from reference TRBV25-1 and TRBJ1-1 gives the full variable domain: EADIYQTPRYLVIGTGKKITLECSQTMGHDKMYWYQQDPGMELHLIHYSYGVNSTEKGDLSSESTVSRIRTEHFPLTLESARPSHTSQYLCASQGQMNTEAFFGQGTRLTVV.

V usage is TRBV28 and J usage is TRBJ2-7; D call uncertain. The CDR3 contains 11 residues. V was shortened by 4 bases and J by 7 bases, with 8 bases between the two germline ends. The germline gives CDR1 MDHEN, CDR2 SYDVKM. The CDR3 region is CASSSPWEQYF. The CDR3 DNA is TGTGCCAGCAGTTCCCCTTGGGAGCAGTACTTC.

About this clone itself: A read error may be the cause here, since a much bigger clone is one base away. The chain couples TRBV11-3 to TRBJ2-5; D remains unclear. The DNA end lines up better with TRBJ2-7; the J call may be wrong. The CDR3 sequence is 13 residues long. Germline lookup yields CDR1 SGHNT and CDR2 YENEEA. This chain's CDR3 is CASSLYGSYEQYF. In nucleotides, the CDR3 is TGTGCCAGCAGCTTATACGGGTCCTACGAGCAGTACTTC.

This rearrangement joins TRBV28 to TRBJ1-2; D call uncertain. CDR1 MDHEN and CDR2 SYDVKM come from the germline V gene. Trimming pared 5 bases from V and 2 bases from J, leaving 9 bases between. The CDR3 contains 13 residues. The CDR3 DNA reads TGTGCCAGCAGTCGCGTACAGAACTATGGCTACACCTTC. The encoded protein is CASSRVQNYGYTF.

This clone was detected a few times. The chain carries TRBV25-1 and TRBJ2-7, with no clear D. Deletions cut 2 bases from V and 6 bases from J, with 11 bases between. The length of the CDR3 is 13 residues. In germline, CDR1 is MGHDK, CDR2 SYGVNS. CDR3 sequence reads: CASSEKALGEQYF. In DNA form, the CDR3 reads TGTGCCAGCAGTGAAAAAGCGTTGGGCGAGCAGTACTTC.

The chain recombines TRBV29-1 with TRBJ2-5; D unclear. CDR1 SQVTM and CDR2 ANQGSEA come from the germline V gene. With 1 base removed from V and 4 bases from J, the gap between germline ends came to 4 bases. The CDR3 extends over 11 amino acids. The CDR3 sequence: CSVEVRETQYF. The CDR3 DNA sequence: TGCAGCGTTGAAGTTCGAGAGACCCAGTACTTC.

J is TRBJ2-1 and V is TRBV9; no reliable D call. Germline lookup yields CDR1 SGDLS and CDR2 YYNGEE. This CDR3 has 15 residues. V lost 2 bases to trimming and J lost 0 bases, with 9 bases between them. The CDR3, as DNA: TGTGCCAGCAGCGTTAGCCTGAGCTCCTACAATGAGCAGTTCTTC. As protein: CASSVSLSSYNEQFF.

This clone has only a few counts. The CDR3 DNA is TGTGCCAGCAGCCCTACCCCCATTGGCTACACCTTC. It encodes CASSPTPIGYTF. The chain links TRBV6-6 to TRBJ1-2; the D is unclear. This CDR3 is built from 12 residues. With 6 bases removed from V and 7 bases from J, the gap between germline ends came to 12 bases. Germline values: CDR1 MNHNY, CDR2 SVGAGI (reference sequence).

This clone was detected once. The J gene is TRBJ2-7, the V gene TRBV11-2; TRBD1 matches 8 bases. Trimming removed 5 bases from V and 0 bases from J; junction bases left unmatched: 6. The germline CDR1 and CDR2 sequences are SGHAT and FQNNGV. There are 15 residues in the CDR3. The CDR3 sequence: CASSGQGRFSYEQYF. The CDR3, as DNA: TGTGCCAGCAGCGGACAGGGTCGTTTCTCCTACGAGCAGTACTTC.

Comments on this clone: A much larger clone lies a single base off, so this may be a read error. Other DNA sequences within the sample encode an identical CDR3. V is TRBV5-1 and J is TRBJ2-3; the D is unclear. The CDR3 length is 13 residues. The ends were cut back, 2 bases at V and 3 bases at J, with 7 bases in the middle. The germline V gene encodes CDR1 SGHRS and CDR2 YFSETQ. DNA of the CDR3: TGCGCCAGCAGCTTTGGGCAGACAGATACGCAGTATTTT. Amino acid sequence: CASSFGQTDTQYF.

The chain couples TRBV2 to TRBJ2-5; D not certain. V gave up 2 bases and J gave up 5 bases, with 9 bases separating them. This CDR3 comprises 13 residues. The germline CDR1 and CDR2 sequences are SNHLY and FYNNEI. DNA of the CDR3: TGTGCCAGCAGTGAACGTTGGGGTGAGACCCAGTACTTC. Its translation: CASSERWGETQYF.

The chain employs TRBV6-1 and TRBJ2-7; D is undetermined. CDR1 is MNHNS, CDR2 SASEGT, per germline. The V end was cut by 2 bases, the J end by 3 bases, with 8 bases between. This CDR3 comprises 13 residues. The CDR3 spells CASSENTVYEQYF. DNA for the CDR3: TGTGCCAGCAGTGAAAACACCGTCTACGAGCAGTACTTC.

V gene TRBV19 combines with J gene TRBJ2-1; TRBD1 agrees at 8 bases. CDR1 LNHDA and CDR2 SQIVND come from the germline V gene (reference sequence). V lost 5 bases and J lost 5; bases outside the gene matches: 5. CDR3 length: 14 residues. CDR3: CASSQGAVNNEQFF. The CDR3 nucleotides are TGTGCCAGTAGTCAGGGGGCGGTAAACAATGAGCAGTTCTTC.

The chain employs TRBV28 and TRBJ1-1; possible D gene TRBD1, 6 bases. This CDR3 is 17 amino acids long. Germline lookup yields CDR1 MDHEN and CDR2 SYDVKM. Trimming shortened V by 5 bases and J by 8 bases, and 27 bases separated the two germline ends. In DNA, the CDR3 is TGTGCCAGCAGTCCGCGGGTGGAAAAAACAGGGACCCTCGAAGCTTTCTTT. Protein: CASSPRVEKTGTLEAFF.

The rearrangement links TRBV6-6 to TRBJ2-3; D gene uncertain. Germline loops: CDR1 MNHNY, CDR2 SVGAGI (reference sequence). CDR3 length: 11 residues. V was trimmed by 5 bases and J by 6 bases, leaving 6 bases between them. CDR3 DNA: TGTGCCAGCAGTACACAGGATACGCAGTATTTT. Translating it yields CASSTQDTQYF.

The V and J genes are TRBV5-4 and TRBJ2-7; D is undetermined. This CDR3 region has 14 residues. Between the trimmed V and J ends, which lost 3 bases and 2 bases, there was a span of 12 bases. Germline-derived CDR1 and CDR2 are SGHNT and YYREEE (reference sequence). CDR3 protein: CASSSPEKAYEQYF. Written as DNA, the CDR3 is TGTGCCAGCAGCTCCCCGGAAAAGGCCTACGAGCAGTACTTC.

The chain has TRBV6-5 and TRBJ2-7; 8 nucleotides align to TRBD1. The CDR3 consists of 15 residues. The germline CDR1 and CDR2 sequences are MNHEY and SVGAGI. J gave up 2 bases and V 6 bases, and 9 bases lay outside the gene matches. CDR3 nucleotides: TGTGCCAGCAGAAGCGGACAGGGATCAGCCTACGAGCAGTACTTC. This translates into CASRSGQGSAYEQYF.